This section outlines one T cell receptor beta chain sequence together with its context. In the authors' workflow: How many nucleated cells were present was estimated from reference gene primer amplification. TCRdb keeps only in-frame clones here, not all; method: immunoSEQ multiplex PCR. V and J calls and clone size are as listed in that table; D and trimming were resolved from the DNA. The table lists 120,000 or so clones, 75% to 85% of them singletons. CDR3 length equals 17 residues. Germline loops: CDR1 KGHDR, CDR2 SFDVKD. Deletions cut 5 bases from V and 2 bases from J, with 18 bases between. This sample was included in a study of blood T cell repertoires in COVID-19. The overall study: The United States, Italy and Spain were the sources of the acute and convalescent COVID-19 samples. In each case, the material was cDNA or gDNA derived from T cells, B-cell-depleted T cells, or PBMCs.

The origin of this receptor is a woman aged 60-70 years with acute or convalescent COVID-19. The chain carries TRBV24-1 and TRBJ2-1; weak D call: TRBD1 (6 bases). Sequencing was performed on peripheral blood. The CDR3 spells CATSAPQGQMAYNEQFF. In DNA, the CDR3 is TGTGCCACCAGTGCCCCACAGGGCCAAATGGCCTACAATGAGCAGTTCTTC.